The source of this TCR beta chain is a study of OX40 agonist ivuxolimab in advanced cancers. Study context: Dose-escalation cases comprised hepatocellular carcinoma, melanoma, renal cell or head and neck cancer. Findings and caveats of the study: CD4+ and CD8+ T cells in blood underwent clonal expansion by week 6 at 0.1 to 3.0 mg/kg.

TCRdb's table, derived via immunoSEQ multiplex PCR, lists solely in-frame clones and lacks some. This sample has under 65,000 clones; approximately 86% occur once, and the top ten carry approximately 0.8%. Germline CDR1 is SGHVS and CDR2 is FQNEAQ. V shed 5 bases and J 7 bases; nucleotides not matched to a gene: 11. This CDR3 is built from 17 residues. As to this clone: The antigen is undetermined.

Sequenced here: CD4+ or CD8+ T cells sorted from blood, sampled in a trial of the OX40 agonist ivuxolimab. This sequence originates from an adult with an advanced solid tumor such as melanoma, head and neck, liver or kidney cancer. V and J are TRBV7-8 and TRBJ2-1, with 13 bases fitting TRBD2. The DNA of the CDR3 is TGTGCCAGCAGCCTCCGGACTAGCGGGAGATACGGTAATGAGCAGTTCTTC. It yields the protein CASSLRTSGRYGNEQFF.